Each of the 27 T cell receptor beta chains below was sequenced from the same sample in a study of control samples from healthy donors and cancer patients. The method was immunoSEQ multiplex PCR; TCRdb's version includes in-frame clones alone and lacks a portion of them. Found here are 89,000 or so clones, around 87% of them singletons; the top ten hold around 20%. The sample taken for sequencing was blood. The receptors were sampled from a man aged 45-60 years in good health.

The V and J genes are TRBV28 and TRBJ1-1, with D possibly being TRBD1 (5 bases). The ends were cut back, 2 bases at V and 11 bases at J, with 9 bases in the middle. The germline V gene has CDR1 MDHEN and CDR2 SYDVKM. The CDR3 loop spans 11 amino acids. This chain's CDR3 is CASSLRDGAFF. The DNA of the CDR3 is TGTGCCAGCAGTTTAAGGGACGGGGCTTTCTTT. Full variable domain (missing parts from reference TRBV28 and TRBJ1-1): DVKVTQSSRYLVKRTGEKVFLECVQDMDHENMFWYRQDPGLGLRLIYFSYDVKMKEKGDIPEGYSVSREKKERFSLILESASTNQTSMYLCASSLRDGAFFGQGTRLTVV.

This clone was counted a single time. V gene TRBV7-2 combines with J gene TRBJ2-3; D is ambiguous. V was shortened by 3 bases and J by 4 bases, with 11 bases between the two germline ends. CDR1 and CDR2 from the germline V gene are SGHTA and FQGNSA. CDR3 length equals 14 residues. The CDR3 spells CASSFLGRPDTQYF. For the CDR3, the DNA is TGTGCCAGCAGCTTTCTCGGTCGACCAGATACGCAGTATTTT.

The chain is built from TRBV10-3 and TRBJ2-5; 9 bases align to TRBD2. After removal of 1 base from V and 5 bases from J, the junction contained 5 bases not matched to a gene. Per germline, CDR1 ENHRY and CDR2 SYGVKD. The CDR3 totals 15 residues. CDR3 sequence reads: CAISEWRGGQETQYF. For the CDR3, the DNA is TGTGCCATCAGTGAGTGGCGGGGGGGCCAGGAGACCCAGTACTTC.

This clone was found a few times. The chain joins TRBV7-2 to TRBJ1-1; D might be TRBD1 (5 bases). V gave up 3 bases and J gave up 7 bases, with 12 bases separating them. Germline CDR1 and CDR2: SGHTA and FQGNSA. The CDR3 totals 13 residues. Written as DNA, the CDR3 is TGTGCCAGCAGCTTCCGGGACGGCAATGAAGCTTTCTTT. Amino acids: CASSFRDGNEAFF.

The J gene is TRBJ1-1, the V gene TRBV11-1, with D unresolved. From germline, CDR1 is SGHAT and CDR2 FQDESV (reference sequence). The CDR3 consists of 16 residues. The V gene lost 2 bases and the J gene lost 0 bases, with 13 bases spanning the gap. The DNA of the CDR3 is TGTGCCAGCAGCTTAAGGGCAGTTATGATGAACACTGAAGCTTTCTTT. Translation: CASSLRAVMMNTEAFF. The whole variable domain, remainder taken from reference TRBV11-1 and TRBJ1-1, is EAEVAQSPRYKITEKSQAVAFWCDPISGHATLYWYRQILGQGPELLVQFQDESVVDDSQLPKDRFSAERLKGVDSTLKIQPAELGDSAMYLCASSLRAVMMNTEAFFGQGTRLTVV.

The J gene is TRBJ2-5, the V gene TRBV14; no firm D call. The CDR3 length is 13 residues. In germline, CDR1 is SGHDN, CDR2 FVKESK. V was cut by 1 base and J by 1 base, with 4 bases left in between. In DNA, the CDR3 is TGTGCCAGCAGCCAAGTAATCCAAGAGACCCAGTACTTC. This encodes CASSQVIQETQYF.

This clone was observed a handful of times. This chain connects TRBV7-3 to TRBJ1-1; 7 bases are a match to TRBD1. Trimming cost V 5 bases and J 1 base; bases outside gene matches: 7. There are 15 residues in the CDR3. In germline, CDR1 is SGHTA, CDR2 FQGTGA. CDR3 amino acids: CASSNQGGQNTEAFF. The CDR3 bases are TGTGCCAGCAGCAACCAGGGGGGACAGAACACTGAAGCTTTCTTT. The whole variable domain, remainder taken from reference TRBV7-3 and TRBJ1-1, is GAGVSQTPSNKVTEKGKYVELRCDPISGHTALYWYRQSLGQGPEFLIYFQGTGAADDSGLPNDRFFAVRPEGSVSTLKIQRTERGDSAVYLCASSNQGGQNTEAFFGQGTRLTVV.

The CDR3 reads CASSQDLTSGLLADTQYF. CDR3 nucleotide sequence: TGCGCCAGCAGCCAAGATTTAACTAGCGGGCTGCTCGCAGATACGCAGTATTTT. The chain couples TRBV4-3 to TRBJ2-3, with 9 bases lining up with TRBD2. The CDR3 runs 18 residues. Germline V gene sequence: CDR1 LGHNA, CDR2 YSLEER. The V and J ends lost 0 bases and 4 bases, in that order; junction bases with no gene match: 11.

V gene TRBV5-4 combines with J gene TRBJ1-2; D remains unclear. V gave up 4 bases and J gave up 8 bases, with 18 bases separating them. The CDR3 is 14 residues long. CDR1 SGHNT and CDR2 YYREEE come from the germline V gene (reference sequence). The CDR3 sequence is CASSNARAALGYTF. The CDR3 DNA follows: TGTGCCAGCAGCAATGCTAGGGCAGCTCTCGGCTACACCTTC. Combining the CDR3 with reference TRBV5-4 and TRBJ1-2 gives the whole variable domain ETGVTQSPTHLIKTRGQQVTLRCSSQSGHNTVSWYQQALGQGPQFIFQYYREEENGRGNFPPRFSGLQFPNYSSELNVNALELDDSALYLCASSNARAALGYTFGSGTRLTVV.

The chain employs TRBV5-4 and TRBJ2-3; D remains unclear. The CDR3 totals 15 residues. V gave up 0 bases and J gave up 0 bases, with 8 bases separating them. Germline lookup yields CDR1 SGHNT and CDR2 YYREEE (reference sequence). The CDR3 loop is CASSLVEISTDTQYF. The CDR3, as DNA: TGTGCCAGCAGCTTGGTAGAGATTAGCACAGATACGCAGTATTTT.

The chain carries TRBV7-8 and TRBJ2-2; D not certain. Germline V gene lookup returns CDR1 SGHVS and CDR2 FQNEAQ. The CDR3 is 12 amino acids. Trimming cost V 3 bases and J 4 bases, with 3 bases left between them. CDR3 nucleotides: TGTGCCAGCAGCTTTGGCACCGGGGAGCTGTTTTTT. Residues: CASSFGTGELFF.

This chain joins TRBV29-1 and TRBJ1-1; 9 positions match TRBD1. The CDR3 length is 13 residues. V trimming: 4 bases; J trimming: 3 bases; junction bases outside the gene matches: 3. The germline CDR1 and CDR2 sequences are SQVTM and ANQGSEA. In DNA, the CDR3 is TGCAGCGTTGGGGACAGGGTGGACACTGAAGCTTTCTTT. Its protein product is CSVGDRVDTEAFF. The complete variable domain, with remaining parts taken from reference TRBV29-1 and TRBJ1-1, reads SAVISQKPSRDICQRGTSLTIQCQVDSQVTMMFWYRQQPGQSLTLIATANQGSEATYESGFVIDKFPISRPNLTFSTLTVSNMSPEDSSIYLCSVGDRVDTEAFFGQGTRLTVV.

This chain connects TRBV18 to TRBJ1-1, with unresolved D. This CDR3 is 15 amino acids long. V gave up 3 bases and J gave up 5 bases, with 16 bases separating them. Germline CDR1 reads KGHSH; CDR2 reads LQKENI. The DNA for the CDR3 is TGTGCCAGCTCACCTTCGATAGATCGAGTAACTGAAGCTTTCTTT. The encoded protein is CASSPSIDRVTEAFF.

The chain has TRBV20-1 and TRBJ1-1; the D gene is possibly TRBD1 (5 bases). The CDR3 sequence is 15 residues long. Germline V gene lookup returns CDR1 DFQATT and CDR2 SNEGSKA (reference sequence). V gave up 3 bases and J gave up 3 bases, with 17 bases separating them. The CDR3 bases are TGCAGTGCTAGTGAAGCTGGCAGGGTGGACACTGAAGCTTTCTTT. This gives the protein CSASEAGRVDTEAFF.

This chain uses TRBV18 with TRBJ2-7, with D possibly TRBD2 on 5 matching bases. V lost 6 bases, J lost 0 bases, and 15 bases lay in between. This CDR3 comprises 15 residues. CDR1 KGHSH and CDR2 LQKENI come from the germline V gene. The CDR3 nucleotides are TGTGCCAGCTCCCGGGATAGAGTATTCTCCTACGAGCAGTACTTC. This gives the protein CASSRDRVFSYEQYF.

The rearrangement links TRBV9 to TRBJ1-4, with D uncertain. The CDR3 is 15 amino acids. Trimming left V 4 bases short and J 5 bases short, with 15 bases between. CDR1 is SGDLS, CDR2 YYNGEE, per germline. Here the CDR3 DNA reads TGTGCCAGCAGCCCTCTGGACGGCAAAAATGAAAAACTGTTTTTT. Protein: CASSPLDGKNEKLFF. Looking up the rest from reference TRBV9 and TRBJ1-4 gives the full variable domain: DSGVTQTPKHLITATGQRVTLRCSPRSGDLSVYWYQQSLDQGLQFLIQYYNGEERAKGNILERFSAQQFPDLHSELNLSSLELGDSALYFCASSPLDGKNEKLFFGSGTQLSVL.

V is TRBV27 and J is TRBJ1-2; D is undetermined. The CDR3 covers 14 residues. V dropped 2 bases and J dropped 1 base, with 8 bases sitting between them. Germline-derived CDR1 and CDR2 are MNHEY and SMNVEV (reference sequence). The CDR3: CASSLSPYNYGYTF. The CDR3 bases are TGTGCCAGCAGTTTAAGCCCTTATAACTATGGCTACACCTTC.

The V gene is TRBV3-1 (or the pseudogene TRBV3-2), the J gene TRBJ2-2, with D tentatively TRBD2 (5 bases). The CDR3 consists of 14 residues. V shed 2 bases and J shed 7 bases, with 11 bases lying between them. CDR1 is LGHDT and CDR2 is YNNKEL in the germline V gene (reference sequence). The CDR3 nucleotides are TGTGCCAGCAGCCAATTTGGGAGTGTCGGGGAGCTGTTTTTT. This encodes CASSQFGSVGELFF.

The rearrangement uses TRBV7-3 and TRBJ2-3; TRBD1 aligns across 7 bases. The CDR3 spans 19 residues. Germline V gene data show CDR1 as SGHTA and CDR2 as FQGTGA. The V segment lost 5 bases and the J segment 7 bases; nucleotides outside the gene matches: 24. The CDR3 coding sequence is TGTGCCAGCAGCCTACGAGCTCCCGGACAGGCTGAAGCTTCGAATACGCAGTATTTT. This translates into CASSLRAPGQAEASNTQYF.

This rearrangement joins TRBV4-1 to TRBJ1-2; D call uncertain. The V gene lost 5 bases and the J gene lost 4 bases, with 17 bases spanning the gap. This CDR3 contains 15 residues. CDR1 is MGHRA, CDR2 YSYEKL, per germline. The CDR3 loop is CASSSSETNFYGYTF. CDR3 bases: TGCGCCAGCAGCTCTTCGGAAACTAACTTCTATGGCTACACCTTC.

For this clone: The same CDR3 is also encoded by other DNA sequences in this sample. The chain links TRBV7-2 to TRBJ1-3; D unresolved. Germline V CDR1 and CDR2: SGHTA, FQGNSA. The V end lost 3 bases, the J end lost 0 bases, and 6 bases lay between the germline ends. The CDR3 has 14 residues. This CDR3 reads CASSLVGSGNTIYF. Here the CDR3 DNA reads TGTGCCAGCAGCTTGGTAGGCTCTGGAAACACCATATATTTT.

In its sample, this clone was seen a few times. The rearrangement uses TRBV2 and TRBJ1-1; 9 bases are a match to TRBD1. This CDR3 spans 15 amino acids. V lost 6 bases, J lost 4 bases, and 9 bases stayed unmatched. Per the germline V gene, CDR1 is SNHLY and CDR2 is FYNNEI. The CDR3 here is CASSRDRAGGTEAFF. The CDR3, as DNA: TGTGCCAGCAGCCGGGACAGGGCAGGAGGCACTGAAGCTTTCTTT.

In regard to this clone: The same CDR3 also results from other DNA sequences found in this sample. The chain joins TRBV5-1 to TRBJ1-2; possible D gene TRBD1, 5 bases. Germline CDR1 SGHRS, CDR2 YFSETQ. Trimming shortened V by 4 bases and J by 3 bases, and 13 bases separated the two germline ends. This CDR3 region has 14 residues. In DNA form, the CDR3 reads TGCGCCAGCAGCCTAAGGACGGGGGACTATGGCTACACCTTC. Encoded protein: CASSLRTGDYGYTF.

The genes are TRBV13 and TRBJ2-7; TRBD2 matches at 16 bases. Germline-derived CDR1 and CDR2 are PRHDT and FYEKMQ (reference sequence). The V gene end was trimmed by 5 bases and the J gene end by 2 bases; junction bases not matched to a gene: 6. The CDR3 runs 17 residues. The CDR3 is CASSPGLAGGPTYEQYF. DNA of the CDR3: TGTGCCAGCAGCCCGGGACTAGCGGGAGGGCCAACCTACGAGCAGTACTTC.

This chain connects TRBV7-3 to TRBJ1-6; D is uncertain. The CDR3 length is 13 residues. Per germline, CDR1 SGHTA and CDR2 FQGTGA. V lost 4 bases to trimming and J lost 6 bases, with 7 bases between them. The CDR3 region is CASSSTSNSPLHF. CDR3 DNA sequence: TGTGCCAGCAGCTCGACATCTAATTCACCCCTCCACTTT.

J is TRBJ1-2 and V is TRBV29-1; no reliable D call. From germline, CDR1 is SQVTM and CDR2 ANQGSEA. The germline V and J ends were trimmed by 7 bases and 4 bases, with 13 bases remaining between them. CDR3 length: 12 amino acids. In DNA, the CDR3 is TGCAGCGGGCCAGGCCTATCCTATGGCTACACCTTC. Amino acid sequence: CSGPGLSYGYTF.

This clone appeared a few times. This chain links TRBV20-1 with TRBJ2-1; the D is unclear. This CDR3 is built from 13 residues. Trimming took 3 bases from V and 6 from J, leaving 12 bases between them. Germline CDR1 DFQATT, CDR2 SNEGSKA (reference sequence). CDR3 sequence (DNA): TGCAGTGCTAGTCAAACCTCGGGCAATGAGCAGTTCTTC. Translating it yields CSASQTSGNEQFF.